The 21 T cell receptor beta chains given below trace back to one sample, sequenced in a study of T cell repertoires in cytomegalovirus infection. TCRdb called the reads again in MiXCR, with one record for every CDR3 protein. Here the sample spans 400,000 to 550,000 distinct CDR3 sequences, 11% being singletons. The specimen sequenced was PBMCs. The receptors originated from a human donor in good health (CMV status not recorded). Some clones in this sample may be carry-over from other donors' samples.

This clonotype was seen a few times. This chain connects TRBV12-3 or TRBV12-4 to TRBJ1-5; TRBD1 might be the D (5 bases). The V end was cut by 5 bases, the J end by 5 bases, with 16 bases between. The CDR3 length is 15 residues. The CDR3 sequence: CASSLNKGRHQPQHF. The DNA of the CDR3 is TGTGCCAGCAGTCTAAACAAGGGGCGGCATCAGCCCCAGCATTTT.

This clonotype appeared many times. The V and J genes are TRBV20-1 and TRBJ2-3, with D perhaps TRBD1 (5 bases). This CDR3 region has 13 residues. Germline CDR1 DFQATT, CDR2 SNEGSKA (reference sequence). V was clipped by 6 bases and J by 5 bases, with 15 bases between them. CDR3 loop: CSAQQASIDTQYF. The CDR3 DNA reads TGCAGTGCCCAACAGGCGTCCATAGATACGCAGTATTTT.

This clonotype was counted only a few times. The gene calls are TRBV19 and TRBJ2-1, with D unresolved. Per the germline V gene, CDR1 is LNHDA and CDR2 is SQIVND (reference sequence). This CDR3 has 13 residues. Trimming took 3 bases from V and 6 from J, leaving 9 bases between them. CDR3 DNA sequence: TGTGCCAGTAGTATGAATCCTATCAATGAGCAGTTCTTC. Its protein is CASSMNPINEQFF.

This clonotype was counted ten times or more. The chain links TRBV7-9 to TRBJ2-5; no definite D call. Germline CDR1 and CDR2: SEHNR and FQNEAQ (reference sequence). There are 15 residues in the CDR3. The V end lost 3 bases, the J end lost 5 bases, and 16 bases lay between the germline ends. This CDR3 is CASSFPLQYRETQYF. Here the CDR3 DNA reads TGTGCCAGCAGCTTCCCCTTACAGTATCGGGAGACCCAGTACTTC.

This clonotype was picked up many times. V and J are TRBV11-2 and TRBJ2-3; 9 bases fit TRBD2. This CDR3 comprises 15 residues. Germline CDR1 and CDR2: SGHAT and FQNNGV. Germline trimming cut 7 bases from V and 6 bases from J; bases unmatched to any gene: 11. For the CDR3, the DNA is TGTGCCAGCACCCCACTTGCGGGAGGGCCCGATACGCAGTATTTT. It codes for CASTPLAGGPDTQYF.

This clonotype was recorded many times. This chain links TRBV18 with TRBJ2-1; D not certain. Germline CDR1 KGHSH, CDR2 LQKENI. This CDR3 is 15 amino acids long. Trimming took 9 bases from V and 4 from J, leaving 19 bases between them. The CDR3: CASQQLDSSYNEQFF. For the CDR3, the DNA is TGTGCCAGTCAACAGCTAGACTCCAGTTACAATGAGCAGTTCTTC.

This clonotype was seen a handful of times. The CDR3 here is CASSPGTASNTF. DNA for the CDR3: TGTGCCAGCAGTCCCGGGACGGCCTCTAATACCTTC. The chain has TRBV2 and TRBJ1-2; the D gene is possibly TRBD1 (5 bases). CDR1 and CDR2 (germline): SNHLY, FYNNEI. Trimming took off 5 bases at V and 14 bases at J, with 18 bases between the two ends. The CDR3 contains 12 residues.

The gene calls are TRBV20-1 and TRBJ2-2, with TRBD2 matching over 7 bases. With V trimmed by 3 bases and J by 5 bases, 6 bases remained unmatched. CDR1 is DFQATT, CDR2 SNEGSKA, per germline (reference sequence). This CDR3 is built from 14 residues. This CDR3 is CSARRRESTGELFF. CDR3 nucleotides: TGCAGTGCTAGGCGGCGGGAGAGTACCGGGGAGCTGTTTTTT.

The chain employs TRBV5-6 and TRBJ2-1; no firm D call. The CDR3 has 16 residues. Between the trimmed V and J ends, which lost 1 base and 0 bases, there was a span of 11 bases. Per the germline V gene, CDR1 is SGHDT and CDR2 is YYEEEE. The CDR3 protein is CASSLWLGYSYNEQFF. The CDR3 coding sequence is TGTGCCAGCAGCTTGTGGTTGGGCTACTCCTACAATGAGCAGTTCTTC.

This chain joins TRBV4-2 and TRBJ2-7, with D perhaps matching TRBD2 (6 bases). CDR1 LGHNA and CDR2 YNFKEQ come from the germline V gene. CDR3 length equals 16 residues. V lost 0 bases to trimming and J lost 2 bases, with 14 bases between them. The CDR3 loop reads CASSQDGSGTPYEQYF. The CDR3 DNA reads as TGTGCCAGCAGCCAAGATGGATCAGGGACTCCCTACGAGCAGTACTTC.

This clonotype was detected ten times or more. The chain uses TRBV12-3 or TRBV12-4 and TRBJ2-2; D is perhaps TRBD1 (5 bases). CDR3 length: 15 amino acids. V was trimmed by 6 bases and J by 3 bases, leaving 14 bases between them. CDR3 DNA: TGTGCCAGCAGCCGCCCAGGGCACTACACCGGGGAGCTGTTTTTT. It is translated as CASSRPGHYTGELFF.

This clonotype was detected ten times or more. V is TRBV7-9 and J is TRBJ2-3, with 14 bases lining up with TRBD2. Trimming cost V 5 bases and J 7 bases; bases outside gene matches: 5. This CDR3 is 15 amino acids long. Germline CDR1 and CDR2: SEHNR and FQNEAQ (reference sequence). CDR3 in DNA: TGTGCCAGCAGCGGGACTAGCGGGAGAACGTATACGCAGTATTTT. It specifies CASSGTSGRTYTQYF.

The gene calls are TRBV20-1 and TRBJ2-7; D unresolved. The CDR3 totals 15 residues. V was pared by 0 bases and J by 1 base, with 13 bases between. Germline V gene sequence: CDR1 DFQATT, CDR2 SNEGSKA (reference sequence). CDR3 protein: CSARDTQILSYEQYF. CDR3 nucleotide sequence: TGCAGTGCTAGAGATACCCAGATTCTTTCCTACGAGCAGTACTTC.

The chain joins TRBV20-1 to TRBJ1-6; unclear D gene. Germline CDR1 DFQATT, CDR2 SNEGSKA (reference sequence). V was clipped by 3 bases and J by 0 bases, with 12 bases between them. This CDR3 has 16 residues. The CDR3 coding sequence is TGCAGTGCTAGCCATATTTCGAGCTCCTATAATTCACCCCTCCACTTT. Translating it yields CSASHISSSYNSPLHF.

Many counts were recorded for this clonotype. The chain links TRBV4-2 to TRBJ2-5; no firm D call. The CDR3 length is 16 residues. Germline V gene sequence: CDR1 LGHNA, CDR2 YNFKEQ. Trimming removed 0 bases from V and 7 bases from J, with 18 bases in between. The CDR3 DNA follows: TGTGCCAGCAGCCAAGAGGTAACACTTCATCCAGTGACCCAGTACTTC. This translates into CASSQEVTLHPVTQYF.

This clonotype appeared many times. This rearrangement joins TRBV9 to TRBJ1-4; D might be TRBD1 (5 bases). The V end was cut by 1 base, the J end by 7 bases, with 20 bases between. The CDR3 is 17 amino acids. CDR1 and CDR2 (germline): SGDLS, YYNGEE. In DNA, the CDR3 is TGTGCCAGCAGCGTAACAGGTGGGGCGGCGACGGGTGAAAAACTGTTTTTT. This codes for CASSVTGGAATGEKLFF.

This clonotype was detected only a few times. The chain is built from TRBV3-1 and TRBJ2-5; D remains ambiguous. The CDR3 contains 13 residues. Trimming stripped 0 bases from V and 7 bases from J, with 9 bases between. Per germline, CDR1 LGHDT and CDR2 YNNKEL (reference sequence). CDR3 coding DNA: TGTGCCAGCAGCCAAGACCCCGAAGGGACCCAGTACTTC. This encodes CASSQDPEGTQYF.

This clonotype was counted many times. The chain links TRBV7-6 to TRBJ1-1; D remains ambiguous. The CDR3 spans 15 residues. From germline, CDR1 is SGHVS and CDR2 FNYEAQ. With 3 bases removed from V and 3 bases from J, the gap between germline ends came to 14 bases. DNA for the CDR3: TGTGCCAGCAGCTTCCCTCAGGACCGGCACACTGAAGCTTTCTTT. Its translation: CASSFPQDRHTEAFF.

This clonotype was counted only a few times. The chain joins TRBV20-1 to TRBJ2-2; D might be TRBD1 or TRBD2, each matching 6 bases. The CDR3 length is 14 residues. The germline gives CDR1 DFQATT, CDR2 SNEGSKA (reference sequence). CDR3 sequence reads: CSVLTGGGTGELFF. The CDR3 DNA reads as TGCAGCGTTTTGACAGGAGGGGGTACCGGGGAGCTGTTTTTT.

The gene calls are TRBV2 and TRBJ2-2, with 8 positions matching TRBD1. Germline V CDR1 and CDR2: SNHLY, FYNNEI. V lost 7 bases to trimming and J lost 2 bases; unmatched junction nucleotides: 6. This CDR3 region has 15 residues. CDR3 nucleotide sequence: TGTGCCAGCAACCAAGGACAGGGTAACACCGGGGAGCTGTTTTTT. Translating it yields CASNQGQGNTGELFF.

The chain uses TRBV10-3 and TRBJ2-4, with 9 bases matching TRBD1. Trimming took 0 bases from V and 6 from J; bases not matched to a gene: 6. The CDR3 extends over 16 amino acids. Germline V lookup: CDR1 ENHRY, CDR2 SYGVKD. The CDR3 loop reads CAISESRDRVGNIQYF. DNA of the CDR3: TGTGCCATCAGTGAGTCTCGGGACAGGGTCGGAAACATTCAGTACTTC.